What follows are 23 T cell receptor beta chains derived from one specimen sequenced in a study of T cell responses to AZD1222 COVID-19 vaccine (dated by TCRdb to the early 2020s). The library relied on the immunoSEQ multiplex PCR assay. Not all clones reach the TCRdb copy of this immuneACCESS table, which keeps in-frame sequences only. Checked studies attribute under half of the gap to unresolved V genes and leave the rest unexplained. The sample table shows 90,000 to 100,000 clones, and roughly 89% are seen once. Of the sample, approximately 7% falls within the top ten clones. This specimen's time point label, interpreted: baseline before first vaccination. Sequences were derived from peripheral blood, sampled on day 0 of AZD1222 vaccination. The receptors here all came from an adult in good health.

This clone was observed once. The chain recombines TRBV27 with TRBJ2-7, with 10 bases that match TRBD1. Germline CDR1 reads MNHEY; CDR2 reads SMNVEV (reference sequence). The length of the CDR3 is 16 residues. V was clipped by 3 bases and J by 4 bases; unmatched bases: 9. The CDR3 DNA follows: TGTGCCAGCAGTTTCCCCCGACAGGGGGCAATTTACGAGCAGTACTTC. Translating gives CASSFPRQGAIYEQYF.

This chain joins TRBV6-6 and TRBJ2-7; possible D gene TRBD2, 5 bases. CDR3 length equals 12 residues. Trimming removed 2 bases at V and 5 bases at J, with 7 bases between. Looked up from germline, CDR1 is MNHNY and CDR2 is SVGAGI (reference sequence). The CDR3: CASSYRRDEQYF. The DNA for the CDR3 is TGTGCCAGCAGTTACAGGCGGGACGAGCAGTACTTC.

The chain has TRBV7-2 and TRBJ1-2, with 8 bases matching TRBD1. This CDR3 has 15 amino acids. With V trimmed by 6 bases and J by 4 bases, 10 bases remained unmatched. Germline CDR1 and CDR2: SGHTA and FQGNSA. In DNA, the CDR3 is TGTGCCAGCAGAATCCGACAGGGGTCAAGCTATGGCTACACCTTC. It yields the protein CASRIRQGSSYGYTF.

The CDR3, as DNA: TGTGCCAGCAGCCGGGGAGGGGTGACCAAAAACATTCAGTACTTC. Protein: CASSRGGVTKNIQYF. The genes are TRBV3-1 (or the pseudogene TRBV3-2) and TRBJ2-4, with 7 positions matching TRBD2. V trimming: 4 bases; J trimming: 2 bases; junction bases outside the gene matches: 5. The CDR3 runs 15 residues. Per germline, CDR1 LGHDT and CDR2 YNNKEL (reference sequence).

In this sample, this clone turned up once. The CDR3: CACRRGTGGDSPLHF. DNA of the CDR3: TGTGCCTGCCGGAGAGGCACTGGCGGGGATTCACCCCTCCACTTT. The rearrangement links TRBV30 to TRBJ1-6; D gene unclear. Germline V gene data show CDR1 as GTSNPN and CDR2 as SVGIG (reference sequence). Trimming left V 6 bases short and J 8 bases short, with 20 bases between. The CDR3 length is 15 residues.

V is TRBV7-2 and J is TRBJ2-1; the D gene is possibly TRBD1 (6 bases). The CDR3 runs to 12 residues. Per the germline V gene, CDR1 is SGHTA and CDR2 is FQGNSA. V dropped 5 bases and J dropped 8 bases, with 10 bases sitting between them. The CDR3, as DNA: TGTGCCAGCAGCCTGCAGGGGTATGAGCAGTTCTTC. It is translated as CASSLQGYEQFF. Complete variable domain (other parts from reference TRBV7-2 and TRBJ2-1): GAGVSQSPSNKVTEKGKDVELRCDPISGHTALYWYRQSLGQGLEFLIYFQGNSAPDKSGLPSDRFSAERTGGSVSTLTIQRTQQEDSAVYLCASSLQGYEQFFGPGTRLTVL.

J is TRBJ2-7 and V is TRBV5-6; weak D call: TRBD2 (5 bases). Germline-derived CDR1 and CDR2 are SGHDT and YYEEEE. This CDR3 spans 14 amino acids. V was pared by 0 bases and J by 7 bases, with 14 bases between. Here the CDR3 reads CASSLERITREQYF. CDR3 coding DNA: TGTGCCAGCAGCTTGGAAAGGATCACTAGAGAGCAGTACTTC.

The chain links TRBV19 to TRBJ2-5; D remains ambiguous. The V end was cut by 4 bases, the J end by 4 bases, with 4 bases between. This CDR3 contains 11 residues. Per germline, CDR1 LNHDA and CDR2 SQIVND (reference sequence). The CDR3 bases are TGTGCCAGTAGTACCGGAGAGACCCAGTACTTC. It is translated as CASSTGETQYF.

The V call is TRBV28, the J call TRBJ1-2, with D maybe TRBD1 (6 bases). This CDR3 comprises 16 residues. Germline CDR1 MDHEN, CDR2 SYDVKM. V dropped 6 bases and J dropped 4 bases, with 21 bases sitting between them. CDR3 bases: TGTGCCAGCAGCTCCATGGGGGCACGGACCTCCTATGGCTACACCTTC. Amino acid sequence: CASSSMGARTSYGYTF.

The DNA of the CDR3 is TGTGCCAGCAGCTGGGGGTACTCTGGAAACACCATATATTTT. The encoded protein is CASSWGYSGNTIYF. V is TRBV5-6 and J is TRBJ1-3, with TRBD1 as a possible D gene (5 bases). Per the germline V gene, CDR1 is SGHDT and CDR2 is YYEEEE. V lost 3 bases, J lost 0 bases, and 7 bases lay in between. The length of the CDR3 is 14 residues.

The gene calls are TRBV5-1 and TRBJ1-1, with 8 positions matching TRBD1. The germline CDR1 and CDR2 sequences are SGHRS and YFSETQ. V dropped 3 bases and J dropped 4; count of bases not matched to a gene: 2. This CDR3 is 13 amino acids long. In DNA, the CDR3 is TGCGCCAGCAGCTGGACAGGGCTCACTGAAGCTTTCTTT. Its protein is CASSWTGLTEAFF.

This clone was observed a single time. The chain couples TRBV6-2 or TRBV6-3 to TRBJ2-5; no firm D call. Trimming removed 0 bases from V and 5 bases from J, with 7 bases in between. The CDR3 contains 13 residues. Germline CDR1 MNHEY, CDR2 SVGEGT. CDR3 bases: TGTGCCAGCAGTTACTCTGGTCGGGAGACCCAGTACTTC. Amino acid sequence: CASSYSGRETQYF.

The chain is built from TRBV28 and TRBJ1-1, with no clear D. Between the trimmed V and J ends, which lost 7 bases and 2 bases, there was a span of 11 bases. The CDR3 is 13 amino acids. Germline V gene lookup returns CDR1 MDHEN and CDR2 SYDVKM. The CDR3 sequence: CASIETDNTEAFF. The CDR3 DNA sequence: TGTGCCAGCATCGAAACGGATAACACTGAAGCTTTCTTT.

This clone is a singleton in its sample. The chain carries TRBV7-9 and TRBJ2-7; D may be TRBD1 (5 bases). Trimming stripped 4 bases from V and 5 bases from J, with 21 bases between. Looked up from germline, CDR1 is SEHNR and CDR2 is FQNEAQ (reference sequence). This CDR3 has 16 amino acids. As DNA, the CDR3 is TGTGCCAGCAGCTCTACCCCGCCAAGGGGTTACCACGAGCAGTACTTC. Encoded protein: CASSSTPPRGYHEQYF.

The CDR3 loop reads CAIRRQGTGNTIYF. The CDR3 DNA is TGTGCCATCAGAAGACAGGGGACTGGAAACACCATATATTTT. The genes are TRBV10-3 and TRBJ1-3, with 8 bases lining up with TRBD1. With V trimmed by 6 bases and J by 2 bases, 3 bases remained unmatched. Germline loops: CDR1 ENHRY, CDR2 SYGVKD. The CDR3 is 14 amino acids.

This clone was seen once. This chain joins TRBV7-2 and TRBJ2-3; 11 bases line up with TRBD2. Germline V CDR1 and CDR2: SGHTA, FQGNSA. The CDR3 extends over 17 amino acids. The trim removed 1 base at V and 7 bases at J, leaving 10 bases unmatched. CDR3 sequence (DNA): TGTGCCAGCAGCTTAGAAGTCGGGACTAGCGGCGGGAATACGCAGTATTTT. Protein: CASSLEVGTSGGNTQYF.

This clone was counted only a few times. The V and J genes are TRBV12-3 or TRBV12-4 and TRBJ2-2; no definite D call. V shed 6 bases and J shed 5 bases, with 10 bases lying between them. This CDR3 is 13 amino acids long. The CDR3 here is CASRFWETGELFF. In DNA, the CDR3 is TGTGCCAGCAGGTTTTGGGAAACCGGGGAGCTGTTTTTT.

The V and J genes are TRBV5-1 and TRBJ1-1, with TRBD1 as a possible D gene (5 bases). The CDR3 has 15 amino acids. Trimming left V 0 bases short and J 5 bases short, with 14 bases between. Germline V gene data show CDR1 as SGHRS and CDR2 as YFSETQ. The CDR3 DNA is TGCGCCAGCAGCTTGGAAGGCCAGGGAGGGACTGAAGCTTTCTTT. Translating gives CASSLEGQGGTEAFF. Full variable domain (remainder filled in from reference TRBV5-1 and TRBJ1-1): KAGVTQTPRYLIKTRGQQVTLSCSPISGHRSVSWYQQTPGQGLQFLFEYFSETQRNKGNFPGRFSGRQFSNSRSEMNVSTLELGDSALYLCASSLEGQGGTEAFFGQGTRLTVV.

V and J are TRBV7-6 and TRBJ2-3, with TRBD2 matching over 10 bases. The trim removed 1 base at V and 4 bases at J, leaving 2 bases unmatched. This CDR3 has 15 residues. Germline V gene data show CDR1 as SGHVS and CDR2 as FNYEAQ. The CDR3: CASSLEAGGADTQYF. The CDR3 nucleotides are TGTGCCAGCAGCTTAGAAGCGGGGGGGGCAGATACGCAGTATTTT.

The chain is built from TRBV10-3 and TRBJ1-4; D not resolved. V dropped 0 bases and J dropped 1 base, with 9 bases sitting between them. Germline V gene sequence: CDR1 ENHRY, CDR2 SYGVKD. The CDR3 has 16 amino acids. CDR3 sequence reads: CAISESRAETNEKLFF. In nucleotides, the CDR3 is TGTGCCATCAGTGAGTCTAGGGCAGAAACTAATGAAAAACTGTTTTTT.

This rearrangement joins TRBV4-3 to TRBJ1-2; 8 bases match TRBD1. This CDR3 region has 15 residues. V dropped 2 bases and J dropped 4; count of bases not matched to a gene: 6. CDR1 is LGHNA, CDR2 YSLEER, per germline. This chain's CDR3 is CASSQNTQGAYGYTF. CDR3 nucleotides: TGCGCCAGCAGCCAAAACACGCAGGGGGCCTATGGCTACACCTTC.

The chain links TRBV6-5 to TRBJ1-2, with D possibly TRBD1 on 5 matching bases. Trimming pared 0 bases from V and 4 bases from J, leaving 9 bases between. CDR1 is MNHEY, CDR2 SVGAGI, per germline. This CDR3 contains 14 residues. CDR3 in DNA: TGTGCCAGCAGTTACTCTGACAGCTCCTATGGCTACACCTTC. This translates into CASSYSDSSYGYTF.

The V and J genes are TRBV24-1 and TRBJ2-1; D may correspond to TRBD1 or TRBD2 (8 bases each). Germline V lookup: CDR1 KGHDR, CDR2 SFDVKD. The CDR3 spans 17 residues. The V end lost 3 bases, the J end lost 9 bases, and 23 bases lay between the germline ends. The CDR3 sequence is CATSDRLAGDRGIEQFF. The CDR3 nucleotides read TGTGCCACCAGTGATCGCCTAGCGGGCGACAGGGGCATTGAGCAGTTCTTC.